One and the same sample provided the 22 T cell receptor beta chains below, sequenced in a study of cytomegalovirus exposure and HLA in healthy donors. The PCR ran on 60 Vbeta and 13 Jbeta primers. Measured with immunoSEQ multiplex PCR; TCRdb has only the in-frame clones, and not every one. This listing includes fewer than 70,000 clones. Input material: PBMCs. These receptors were collected from a woman under 30 in good health and CMV-seronegative.

The chain has TRBV11-1 and TRBJ1-2; perhaps TRBD1 as D (6 bases). The CDR3 consists of 15 residues. V shed 5 bases and J shed 3 bases, with 16 bases lying between them. Germline CDR1 and CDR2: SGHAT and FQDESV (reference sequence). The CDR3 region is CASSQTGTSYYGYTF. Here the CDR3 DNA reads TGTGCCAGCAGCCAGACAGGTACGAGCTACTATGGCTACACCTTC.

V usage is TRBV11-3 and J usage is TRBJ1-4; TRBD1 might be the D (5 bases). V dropped 2 bases and J dropped 4 bases, with 11 bases sitting between them. CDR1 is SGHNT, CDR2 YENEEA, per germline. This CDR3 spans 15 amino acids. The CDR3 protein is CASSLSRASNEKLFF. CDR3 nucleotides: TGTGCCAGCAGCTTAAGCAGGGCAAGTAATGAAAAACTGTTTTTT.

The J gene is TRBJ2-7, the V gene TRBV5-1; possibly TRBD1 for D (6 bases). Trimming left V 3 bases short and J 5 bases short, with 18 bases between. The CDR3 is 15 amino acids. The germline V gene encodes CDR1 SGHRS and CDR2 YFSETQ. The CDR3 coding sequence is TGCGCCAGCAGCTCAGATGGACAGTTCCCGAACGAGCAGTACTTC. This sequence encodes CASSSDGQFPNEQYF.

The rearrangement joins TRBV19 to TRBJ1-5; unclear D gene. CDR1 is LNHDA and CDR2 is SQIVND in the germline V gene (reference sequence). Trimming cost V 2 bases and J 0 bases, with 5 bases left between them. The CDR3 sequence is 14 residues long. The CDR3 DNA is TGTGCCAGTAGTATATTGCGTAGCAATCAGCCCCAGCATTTT. As protein: CASSILRSNQPQHF. Combining the CDR3 with reference TRBV19 and TRBJ1-5 gives the whole variable domain DGGITQSPKYLFRKEGQNVTLSCEQNLNHDAMYWYRQDPGQGLRLIYYSQIVNDFQKGDIAEGYSVSREKKESFPLTVTSAQKNPTAFYLCASSILRSNQPQHFGDGTRLSIL.

This chain uses TRBV25-1 with TRBJ2-1, with a tentative D call TRBD2 (6 bases). CDR3 length: 14 residues. Germline lookup yields CDR1 MGHDK and CDR2 SYGVNS. Trimming removed 7 bases from V and 3 bases from J, with 13 bases in between. The CDR3 is CASTRETDYNEQFF. In DNA, the CDR3 is TGTGCCAGCACCCGGGAGACAGACTACAATGAGCAGTTCTTC.

V gene TRBV11-2 combines with J gene TRBJ1-1; D possibly corresponds to TRBD1 (5 bases). This CDR3 comprises 14 residues. Germline CDR1 and CDR2: SGHAT and FQNNGV. V was clipped by 7 bases and J by 3 bases, with 15 bases between them. The CDR3 loop is CASTLGQGYTEAFF. In DNA, the CDR3 is TGTGCCAGCACTCTCGGGCAGGGCTACACTGAAGCTTTCTTT.

The chain recombines TRBV9 with TRBJ1-2; D gene ambiguous. This CDR3 spans 12 amino acids. Trimming shortened V by 2 bases and J by 3 bases, and 5 bases separated the two germline ends. Germline CDR1 is SGDLS and CDR2 is YYNGEE. The CDR3 nucleotides are TGTGCCAGCAGCGTTGCAGACTATGGCTACACCTTC. It specifies CASSVADYGYTF.

The chain employs TRBV5-1 and TRBJ2-5, with D unclear. This CDR3 contains 14 residues. Germline-derived CDR1 and CDR2 are SGHRS and YFSETQ. Trimming pared 0 bases from V and 1 base from J, leaving 7 bases between. The CDR3 DNA follows: TGCGCCAGCAGCTTGGAACACATCCAAGAGACCCAGTACTTC. It translates to CASSLEHIQETQYF.

V gene TRBV10-3 combines with J gene TRBJ2-7; D might be TRBD2 (6 bases). Germline V gene data show CDR1 as ENHRY and CDR2 as SYGVKD. V lost 6 bases and J lost 4, with 10 bases in between. There are 12 residues in the CDR3. The CDR3 DNA reads TGTGCCATCAGGGGACTCTCATACGAGCAGTACTTC. Amino acid sequence: CAIRGLSYEQYF.

The CDR3 sequence: CASTQGASGSEQFF. The CDR3 DNA follows: TGTGCCAGCACTCAAGGGGCTAGCGGGAGTGAGCAGTTCTTC. The chain employs TRBV6-1 and TRBJ2-1, with TRBD2 matching over 10 bases. Trimming cost V 7 bases and J 9 bases; bases outside gene matches: 9. Germline values: CDR1 MNHNS, CDR2 SASEGT. The CDR3 covers 14 residues.

The chain employs TRBV4-2 and TRBJ2-2, with D possibly being TRBD2 (5 bases). The CDR3 contains 16 residues. CDR1 and CDR2 from the germline V gene are LGHNA and YNFKEQ. The V end lost 1 base, the J end lost 0 bases, and 9 bases lay between the germline ends. CDR3: CASSQGLTANTGELFF. The CDR3 DNA sequence: TGTGCCAGCAGCCAAGGACTAACCGCGAACACCGGGGAGCTGTTTTTT.

This rearrangement joins TRBV28 to TRBJ1-2; 9 bases agree with TRBD1. The CDR3 covers 16 residues. In germline, CDR1 is MDHEN, CDR2 SYDVKM. J gave up 1 base and V 6 bases, and 9 bases lay outside the gene matches. The chain's CDR3 is CASRSIWTGVNYGYTF. The DNA for the CDR3 is TGTGCCAGCAGGTCAATTTGGACAGGGGTTAACTATGGCTACACCTTC.

The CDR3 DNA is TGTGCCAGCAGCGCGAGACTAGCGGGGGACCAAGAGACCCAGTACTTC. Amino acid sequence: CASSARLAGDQETQYF. The J gene is TRBJ2-5, the V gene TRBV9; 12 bases align to TRBD2. The length of the CDR3 is 16 residues. The V and J ends lost 3 bases and 0 bases, in that order; junction bases with no gene match: 3. The germline gives CDR1 SGDLS, CDR2 YYNGEE.

The chain is built from TRBV25-1 and TRBJ2-7; no definite D call. The CDR3 covers 12 residues. V shed 4 bases and J shed 4 bases, with 8 bases lying between them. Germline lookup yields CDR1 MGHDK and CDR2 SYGVNS. CDR3 bases: TGTGCCAGCAGTGGTCGAGAATACGAGCAGTACTTC. Amino acid sequence: CASSGREYEQYF.

V is TRBV5-1 and J is TRBJ1-3; TRBD1 matches 10 bases. V gave up 2 bases and J gave up 8 bases; unmatched junction bases: 7. Germline V gives CDR1 SGHRS, CDR2 YFSETQ. The CDR3 is made up of 15 amino acids. CDR3 nucleotide sequence: TGCGCCAGCAGCTTACAGGACGGACAGGGGGACACCATATATTTT. This translates into CASSLQDGQGDTIYF.

J is TRBJ1-1 and V is TRBV10-3, with unresolved D. CDR1 and CDR2 (germline): ENHRY, SYGVKD. The CDR3 consists of 11 residues. V was cut by 11 bases and J by 1 base, with 8 bases left in between. CDR3 residues: CASSENTEAFF. For the CDR3, the DNA is TGTGCCTCCTCAGAGAACACTGAAGCTTTCTTT.

V gene TRBV29-1 combines with J gene TRBJ1-2; D is uncertain. V lost 2 bases to trimming and J lost 4 bases, with 11 bases between them. From germline, CDR1 is SQVTM and CDR2 ANQGSEA. CDR3 length equals 13 residues. CDR3 sequence reads: CSVELLGSYGYTF. DNA for the CDR3: TGCAGCGTTGAACTTCTTGGCAGCTATGGCTACACCTTC.

The rearrangement links TRBV4-1 to TRBJ1-5; D is unresolved. The V end lost 2 bases, the J end lost 4 bases, and 6 bases lay between the germline ends. CDR3 length equals 13 residues. Germline V gene data show CDR1 as MGHRA and CDR2 as YSYEKL. CDR3 sequence reads: CASSQFANQPQHF. CDR3 nucleotides: TGCGCCAGCAGCCAATTCGCGAATCAGCCCCAGCATTTT.

This chain connects TRBV11-3 to TRBJ1-1; 8 positions agree with TRBD1. Germline CDR1 is SGHNT and CDR2 is YENEEA. The CDR3 is 13 residues long. The V and J ends lost 1 base and 9 bases, in that order; junction bases with no gene match: 4. The CDR3 sequence is CASSLGRDRQAFF. DNA of the CDR3: TGTGCCAGCAGCTTAGGACGGGACAGGCAAGCTTTCTTT.

The chain employs TRBV6-5 and TRBJ1-2; D not certain. V lost 8 bases, J lost 2 bases, and 15 bases lay in between. The germline gives CDR1 MNHEY, CDR2 SVGAGI. This CDR3 is built from 14 residues. CDR3 nucleotide sequence: TGTGCCAGCGTCGGCCGACTTTCAAACTATGGCTACACCTTC. The encoded protein is CASVGRLSNYGYTF.

The chain couples TRBV4-2 to TRBJ2-7, with unresolved D. Trimming removed 0 bases from V and 4 bases from J, with 7 bases in between. The CDR3 has 13 amino acids. Germline V gives CDR1 LGHNA, CDR2 YNFKEQ. CDR3 in DNA: TGTGCCAGCAGCCAAGAAAGGCGGTACGAGCAGTACTTC. It yields the protein CASSQERRYEQYF.

The CDR3 nucleotides read TGTGCCAGCCGAAACAACGCCCTCAACAATGAGCAGTTCTTC. Its protein product is CASRNNALNNEQFF. V gene TRBV6-5 combines with J gene TRBJ2-1; D is unclear. With 8 bases removed from V and 5 bases from J, the gap between germline ends came to 16 bases. Germline V lookup: CDR1 MNHEY, CDR2 SVGAGI. The CDR3 length is 14 residues.